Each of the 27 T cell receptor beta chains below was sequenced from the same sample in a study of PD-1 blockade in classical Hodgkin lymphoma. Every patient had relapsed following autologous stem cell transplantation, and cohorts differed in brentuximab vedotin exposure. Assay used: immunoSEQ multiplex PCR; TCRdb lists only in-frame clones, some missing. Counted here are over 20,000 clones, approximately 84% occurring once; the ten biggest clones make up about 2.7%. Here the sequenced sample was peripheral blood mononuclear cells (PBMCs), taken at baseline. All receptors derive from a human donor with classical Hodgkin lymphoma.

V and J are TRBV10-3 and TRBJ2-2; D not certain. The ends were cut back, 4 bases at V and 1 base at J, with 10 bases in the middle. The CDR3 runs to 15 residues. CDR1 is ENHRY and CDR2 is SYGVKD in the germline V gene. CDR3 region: CAISGLAVNTGELFF. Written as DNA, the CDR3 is TGTGCCATCAGTGGGTTGGCCGTGAACACCGGGGAGCTGTTTTTT.

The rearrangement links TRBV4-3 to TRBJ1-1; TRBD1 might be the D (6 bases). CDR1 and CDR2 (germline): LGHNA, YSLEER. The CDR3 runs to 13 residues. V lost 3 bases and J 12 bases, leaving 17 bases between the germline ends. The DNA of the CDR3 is TGCGCCAGCAGCCAGGCCCGGGCAGGGGTAACTTTCTTT. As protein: CASSQARAGVTFF.

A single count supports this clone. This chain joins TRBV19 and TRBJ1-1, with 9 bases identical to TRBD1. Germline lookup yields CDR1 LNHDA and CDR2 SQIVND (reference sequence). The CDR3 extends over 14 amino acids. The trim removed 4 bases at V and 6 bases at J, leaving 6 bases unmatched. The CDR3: CASSTRQGGSEAFF. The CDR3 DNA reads TGTGCCAGTAGTACACGACAGGGGGGATCTGAAGCTTTCTTT.

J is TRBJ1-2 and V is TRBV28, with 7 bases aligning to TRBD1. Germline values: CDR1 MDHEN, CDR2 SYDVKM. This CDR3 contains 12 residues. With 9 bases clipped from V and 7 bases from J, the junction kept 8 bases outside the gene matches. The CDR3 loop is CASRQGWGGYTF. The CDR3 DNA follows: TGTGCCAGTCGACAGGGTTGGGGTGGCTACACCTTC.

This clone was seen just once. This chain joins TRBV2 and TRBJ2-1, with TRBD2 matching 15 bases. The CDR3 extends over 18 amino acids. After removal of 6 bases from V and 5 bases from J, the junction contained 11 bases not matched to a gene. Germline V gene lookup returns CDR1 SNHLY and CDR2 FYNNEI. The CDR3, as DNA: TGTGCCAGCAGGCCGGGACTAGCGGGGGGTCATCTCAACAATGAGCAGTTCTTC. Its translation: CASRPGLAGGHLNNEQFF.

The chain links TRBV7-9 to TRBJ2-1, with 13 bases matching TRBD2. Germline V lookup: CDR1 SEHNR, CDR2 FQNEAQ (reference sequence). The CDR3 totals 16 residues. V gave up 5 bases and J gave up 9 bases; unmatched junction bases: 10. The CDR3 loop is CASSTSGGARVIEQFF. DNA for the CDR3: TGTGCCAGCAGCACTAGCGGGGGGGCCAGGGTGATTGAGCAGTTCTTC.

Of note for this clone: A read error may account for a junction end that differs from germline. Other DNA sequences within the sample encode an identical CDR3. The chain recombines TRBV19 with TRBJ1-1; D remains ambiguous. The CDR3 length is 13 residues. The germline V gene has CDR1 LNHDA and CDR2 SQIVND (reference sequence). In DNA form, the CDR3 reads TGTGCCAGTAGTATCTCAGCGAACACTGAGGCTTTCTTT. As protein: CASSISANTEAFF.

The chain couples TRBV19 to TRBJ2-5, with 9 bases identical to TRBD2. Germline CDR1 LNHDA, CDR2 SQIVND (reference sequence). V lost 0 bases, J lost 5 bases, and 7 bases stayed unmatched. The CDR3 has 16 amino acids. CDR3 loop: CASSIDHAGGLETQYF. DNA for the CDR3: TGTGCCAGTAGTATAGACCATGCGGGGGGGCTGGAGACCCAGTACTTC.

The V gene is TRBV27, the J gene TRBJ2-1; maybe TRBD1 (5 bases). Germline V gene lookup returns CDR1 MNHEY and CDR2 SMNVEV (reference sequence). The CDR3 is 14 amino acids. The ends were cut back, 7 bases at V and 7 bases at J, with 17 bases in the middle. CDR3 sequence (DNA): TGTGCCAGCATCGGCCAGGGTCTTGGGAATGAGCAGTTCTTC. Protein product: CASIGQGLGNEQFF.

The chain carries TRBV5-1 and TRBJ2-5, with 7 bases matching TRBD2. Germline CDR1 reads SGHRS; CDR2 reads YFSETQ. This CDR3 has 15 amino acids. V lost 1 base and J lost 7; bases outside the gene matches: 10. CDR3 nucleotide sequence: TGCGCCAGCAGCTTGAAAGCGGGGAGGGATGGGACCCAGTACTTC. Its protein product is CASSLKAGRDGTQYF.

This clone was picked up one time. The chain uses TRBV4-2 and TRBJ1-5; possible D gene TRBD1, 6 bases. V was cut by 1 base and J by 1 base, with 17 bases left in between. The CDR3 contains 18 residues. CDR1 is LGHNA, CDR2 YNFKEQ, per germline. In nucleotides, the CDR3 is TGTGCCAGCAGCCAAGTCCTAACAAGCACAGGGAGCAATCAGCCCCAGCATTTT. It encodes CASSQVLTSTGSNQPQHF.

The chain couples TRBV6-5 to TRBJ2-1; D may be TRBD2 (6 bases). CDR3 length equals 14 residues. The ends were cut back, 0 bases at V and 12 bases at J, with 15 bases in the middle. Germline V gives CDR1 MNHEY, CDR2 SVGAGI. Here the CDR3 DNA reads TGTGCCAGCAGTTACTCGAATCAGGGAGGTGTGCAGTTCTTC. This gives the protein CASSYSNQGGVQFF.

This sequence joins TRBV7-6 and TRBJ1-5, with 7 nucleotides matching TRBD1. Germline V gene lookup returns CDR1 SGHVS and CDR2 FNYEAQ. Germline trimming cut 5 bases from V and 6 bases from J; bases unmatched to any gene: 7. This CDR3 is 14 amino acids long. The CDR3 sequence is CASSEPGGSQPQHF. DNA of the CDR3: TGTGCCAGCAGCGAACCAGGGGGTAGTCAGCCCCAGCATTTT.

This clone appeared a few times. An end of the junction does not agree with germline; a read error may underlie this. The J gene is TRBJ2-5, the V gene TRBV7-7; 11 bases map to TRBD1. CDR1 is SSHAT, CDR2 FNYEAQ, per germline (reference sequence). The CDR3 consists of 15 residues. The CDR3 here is CASSDGQGAFGTQYF. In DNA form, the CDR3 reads TGTGCTAGCAGCGACGGACAGGGGGCTTTTGGGACCCAGTACTTC.

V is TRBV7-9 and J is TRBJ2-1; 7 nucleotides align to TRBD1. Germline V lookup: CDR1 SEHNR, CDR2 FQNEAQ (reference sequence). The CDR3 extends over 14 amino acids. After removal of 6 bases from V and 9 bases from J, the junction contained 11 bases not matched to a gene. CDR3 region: CASSIEGASSEQFF. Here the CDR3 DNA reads TGTGCCAGCAGTATAGAGGGGGCTAGTAGTGAGCAGTTCTTC.

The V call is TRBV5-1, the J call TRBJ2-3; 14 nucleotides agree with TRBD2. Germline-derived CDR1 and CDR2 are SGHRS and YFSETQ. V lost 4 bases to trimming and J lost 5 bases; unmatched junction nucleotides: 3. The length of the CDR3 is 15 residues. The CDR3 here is CASSLGLAGGDTQYF. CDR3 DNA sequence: TGCGCCAGCAGCCTAGGACTAGCGGGGGGAGATACGCAGTATTTT.

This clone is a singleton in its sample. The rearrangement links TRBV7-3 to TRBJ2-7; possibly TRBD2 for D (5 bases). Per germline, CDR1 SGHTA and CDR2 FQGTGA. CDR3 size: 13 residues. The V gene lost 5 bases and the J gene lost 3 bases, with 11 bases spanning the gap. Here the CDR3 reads CASSPGSVYEQYF. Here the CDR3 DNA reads TGTGCCAGCAGCCCTGGGAGCGTCTACGAGCAGTACTTC.

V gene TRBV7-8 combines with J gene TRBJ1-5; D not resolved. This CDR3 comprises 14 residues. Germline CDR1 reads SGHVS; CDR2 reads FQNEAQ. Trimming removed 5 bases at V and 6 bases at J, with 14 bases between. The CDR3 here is CASSHSGNGQPQHF. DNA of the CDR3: TGTGCCAGCAGCCACTCTGGTAATGGTCAGCCCCAGCATTTT.

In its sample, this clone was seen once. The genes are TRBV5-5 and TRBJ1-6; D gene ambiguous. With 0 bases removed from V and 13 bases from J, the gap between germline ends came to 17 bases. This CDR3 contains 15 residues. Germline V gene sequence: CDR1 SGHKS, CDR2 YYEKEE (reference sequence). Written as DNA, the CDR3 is TGTGCCAGCAGCTTGGCCTCAAAGCTTCTGTATCCCCTCCACTTT. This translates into CASSLASKLLYPLHF.

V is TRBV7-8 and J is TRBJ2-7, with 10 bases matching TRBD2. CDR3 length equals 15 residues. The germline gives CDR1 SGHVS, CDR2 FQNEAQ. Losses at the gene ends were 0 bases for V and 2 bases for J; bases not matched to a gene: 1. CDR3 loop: CASSLASGGTYEQYF. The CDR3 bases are TGTGCCAGCAGCTTAGCTAGCGGGGGGACCTACGAGCAGTACTTC.

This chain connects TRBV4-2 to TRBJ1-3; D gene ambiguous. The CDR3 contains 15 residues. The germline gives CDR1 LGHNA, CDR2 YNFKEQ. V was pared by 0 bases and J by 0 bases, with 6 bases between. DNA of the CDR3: TGTGCCAGCAGCCAAGATCCGGGCTCTGGAAACACCATATATTTT. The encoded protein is CASSQDPGSGNTIYF.

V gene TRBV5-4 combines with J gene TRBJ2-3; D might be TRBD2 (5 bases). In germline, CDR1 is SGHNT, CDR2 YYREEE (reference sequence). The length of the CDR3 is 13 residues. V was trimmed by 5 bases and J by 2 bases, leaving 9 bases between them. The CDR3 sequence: CASRWESTDTQYF. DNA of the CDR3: TGTGCCAGCAGATGGGAGTCCACAGATACGCAGTATTTT.

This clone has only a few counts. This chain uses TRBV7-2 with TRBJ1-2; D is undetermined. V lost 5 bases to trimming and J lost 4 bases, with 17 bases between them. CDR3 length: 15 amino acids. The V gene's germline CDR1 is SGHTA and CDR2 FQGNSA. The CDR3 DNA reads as TGTGCCAGCAGCCTAAACTCGGACGGCTCCTATGGCTACACCTTC. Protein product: CASSLNSDGSYGYTF.

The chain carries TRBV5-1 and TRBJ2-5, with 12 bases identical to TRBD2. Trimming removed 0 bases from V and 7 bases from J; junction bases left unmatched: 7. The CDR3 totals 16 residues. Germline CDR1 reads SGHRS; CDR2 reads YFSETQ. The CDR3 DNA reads TGCGCCAGCAGCTTGGTGACTAGCGGGGGCCTAGGGACCCAGTACTTC. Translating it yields CASSLVTSGGLGTQYF.

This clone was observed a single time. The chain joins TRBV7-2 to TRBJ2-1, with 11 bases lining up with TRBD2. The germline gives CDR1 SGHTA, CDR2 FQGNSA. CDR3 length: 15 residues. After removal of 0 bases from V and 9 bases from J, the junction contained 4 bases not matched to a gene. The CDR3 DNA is TGTGCCAGCAGCTTAGCTAGCGGGGGGGCCGGTGAGCAGTTCTTC. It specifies CASSLASGGAGEQFF.

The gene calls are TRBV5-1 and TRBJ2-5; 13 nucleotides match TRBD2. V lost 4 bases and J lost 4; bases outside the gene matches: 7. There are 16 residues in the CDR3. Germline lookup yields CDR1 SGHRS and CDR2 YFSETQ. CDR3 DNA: TGCGCCAGCAGCCTAACTAGCGGGGGGGCCGGAGAGACCCAGTACTTC. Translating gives CASSLTSGGAGETQYF. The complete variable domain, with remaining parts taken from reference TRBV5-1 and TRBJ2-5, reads KAGVTQTPRYLIKTRGQQVTLSCSPISGHRSVSWYQQTPGQGLQFLFEYFSETQRNKGNFPGRFSGRQFSNSRSEMNVSTLELGDSALYLCASSLTSGGAGETQYFGPGTRLLVL.

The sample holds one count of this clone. In DNA form, the CDR3 reads TGCGCCAGCAGCTTGGCCCAGGGCGGGGGCCCAAGCTCCTACGAGCAGTACTTC. This codes for CASSLAQGGGPSSYEQYF. The J gene is TRBJ2-7, the V gene TRBV5-1; the D gene is possibly TRBD2 (7 bases). The CDR3 extends over 18 amino acids. Germline CDR1 SGHRS, CDR2 YFSETQ. V gave up 0 bases and J gave up 0 bases, with 19 bases separating them. The full variable domain, completed using reference TRBV5-1 and TRBJ2-7, is KAGVTQTPRYLIKTRGQQVTLSCSPISGHRSVSWYQQTPGQGLQFLFEYFSETQRNKGNFPGRFSGRQFSNSRSEMNVSTLELGDSALYLCASSLAQGGGPSSYEQYFGPGTRLTVT.